These T cell receptor beta chains were read from a single sample in a study of T cells after yellow fever vaccination. A single record per CDR3 protein comes from TCRdb applying MiXCR to the 5' RACE reads. The sample consists of 100,000 to 150,000 distinct CDR3 sequences, around 7.7% of them appearing once. Sequences were derived from CD4+ T cells sorted from PBMCs, sampled 10 days after the first yellow fever vaccination. The receptors shown here come from a man between 18 and 35 years old who received the YFV17D yellow fever vaccine. Each CDR3 is given with its conserved first and last residue. The D gene is left open where the match is weak. Size is omitted from some rows. Given values are once, few, many or a class for expanded clones.

>TRBJ2-1|TRBD2|TRBV20-1|NA
CSARGGAGVNNEQFF
TGCAGTGCTAGAGGGGGTGCGGGGGTAAACAATGAGCAGTTCTTC
>TRBJ1-3|NA|TRBV10-3|many
CAIRGTGSSGNTIYF
TGTGCCATCAGGGGAACAGGGAGCTCTGGAAACACCATATATTTT
>TRBJ1-6|NA|TRBV6-2/TRBV6-3|many
CASSYQPGSGLHF
TGTGCCAGCAGTTACCAGCCGGGCTCCGGCCTCCACTTT
>TRBJ2-5|NA|TRBV9|NA
CASSSRGGGQETQYF
TGTGCCAGCAGCTCGAGGGGTGGCGGTCAAGAGACCCAGTACTTC
>TRBJ1-2|NA|TRBV7-6|many
CASSSTGKRAGYTF
TGTGCCAGCAGCTCCACAGGGAAAAGAGCTGGCTACACCTTC
>TRBJ1-1|NA|TRBV11-3|many
CASSPGATEAFF
TGTGCCAGCAGCCCGGGGGCTACTGAAGCTTTCTTT
>TRBJ1-6|NA|TRBV4-1|many
CASSHPGWSSPLHF
TGCGCCAGCAGCCACCCAGGGTGGAGCTCACCCCTCCACTTT
>TRBJ2-3|NA|TRBV5-4|NA
CASSLGGGLASTDTQYF
TGTGCCAGCAGCTTGGGAGGGGGTCTGGCCTCCACAGATACGCAGTATTTT
>TRBJ2-3|TRBD2|TRBV7-2|many
CASSPGRVDTQYF
TGTGCCAGCAGCCCGGGGAGGGTAGATACGCAGTATTTT
>TRBJ1-6|TRBD1|TRBV5-4|NA
CASRPNPGTDDSPLHF
TGTGCCAGCAGGCCTAACCCCGGGACAGATGATTCACCCCTCCACTTT
>TRBJ2-7|NA|TRBV29-1|many
CSVLGDSYEQYF
TGCAGCGTTCTAGGTGACTCCTACGAGCAGTACTTC
>TRBJ1-2|NA|TRBV28|many
CASTPASTAGYTF
TGTGCCAGCACTCCTGCGTCGACGGCTGGCTACACCTTC
>TRBJ1-1|NA|TRBV4-3|NA
CASSQDASVTEAFF
TGCGCCAGCAGCCAAGATGCCAGTGTCACTGAAGCTTTCTTT
>TRBJ2-7|NA|TRBV10-1|many
CASSSGQTYEQYF
TGCGCCAGCAGCTCCGGACAAACCTACGAGCAGTACTTC
>TRBJ1-5|NA|TRBV20-1|many
CSVGRGSQPQHF
TGCAGTGTTGGGAGGGGGAGTCAGCCCCAGCATTTT
>TRBJ1-3|NA|TRBV12-3/TRBV12-4|NA
CASSLLSAYSGNTIYF
TGTGCCAGCAGTTTATTATCAGCGTACTCTGGAAACACCATATATTTT
>TRBJ2-1|TRBD2|TRBV28|many
CASSTGGAGGNEQFF
TGTGCCAGCAGTACCGGGGGGGCGGGGGGCAATGAGCAGTTCTTC
>TRBJ2-1|TRBD2|TRBV12-3/TRBV12-4|many
CASSLRLAGDEQFF
TGTGCCAGCAGTTTAAGGCTAGCGGGGGACGAGCAGTTCTTC
>TRBJ2-7|NA|TRBV10-3|many
CAISEPNHEQYF
TGTGCCATCAGTGAGCCGAACCACGAGCAGTACTTC
>TRBJ2-3|TRBD2|TRBV2|many
CASSASGGSTDTQYF
TGTGCCAGCAGCGCTAGCGGGGGTAGCACAGATACGCAGTATTTT
>TRBJ2-7|TRBD1|TRBV20-1|NA
CSPYRGGGRYEQYF
TGCAGTCCTTACAGAGGGGGCGGAAGATACGAGCAGTACTTC
>TRBJ2-5|TRBD2|TRBV7-2|many
CASSFRLAETQYF
TGTGCCAGCAGCTTTCGACTAGCAGAGACCCAGTACTTC
>TRBJ2-7|TRBD1|TRBV7-2|many
CASSLTGGHEQYF
TGTGCCAGCAGCTTAACAGGGGGCCACGAGCAGTACTTC
>TRBJ2-4|NA|TRBV6-2/TRBV6-3|many
CASSYRPRVGKNIQYF
TGTGCCAGCAGTTACAGACCGAGGGTAGGCAAAAACATTCAGTACTTC
>TRBJ1-4|NA|TRBV29-1|many
CSVEFGEKLFF
TGCAGCGTTGAGTTTGGTGAAAAACTGTTTTTT
>TRBJ2-1|TRBD1|TRBV19|few
CASSAELGQGSYNEQFF
TGTGCCAGTAGTGCGGAACTGGGACAGGGGAGCTACAATGAGCAGTTCTTC
>TRBJ2-7|NA|TRBV7-2|many
CASSFHYEQYF
TGTGCCAGCAGCTTCCACTACGAGCAGTACTTC
>TRBJ2-3|TRBD2|TRBV20-1|many
CSPWREDTDTQYF
TGCTCCCCCTGGCGGGAGGACACAGATACGCAGTATTTT
>TRBJ1-2|NA|TRBV6-2/TRBV6-3|many
CASSYRPGSNSYGYTF
TGTGCCAGCAGTTACCGACCGGGGAGTAATTCCTATGGCTACACCTTC
>TRBJ1-5|NA|TRBV7-2|NA
CASSLAGVDQPQHF
TGTGCCAGCAGCTTAGCAGGGGTCGATCAGCCCCAGCATTTT
>TRBJ2-3|NA|TRBV12-3/TRBV12-4|many
CASSLNSALFTDTQYF
TGTGCCAGCAGTTTAAACAGCGCGCTTTTCACAGATACGCAGTATTTT
>TRBJ2-5|NA|TRBV28|NA
CASSYTFPETQYF
TGTGCCAGCAGCTACACCTTCCCGGAGACCCAGTACTTC
>TRBJ1-1|NA|TRBV11-2|many
CASSFSSMNTEAFF
TGTGCCAGCAGCTTCAGTAGCATGAACACTGAAGCTTTCTTT
>TRBJ2-1|NA|TRBV20-1|NA
CSARDWRQSSYNEQFF
TGCAGTGCTAGAGATTGGCGGCAAAGCTCCTACAATGAGCAGTTCTTC
>TRBJ2-3|TRBD2|TRBV27|few
CATGGAYDSDTQYF
TGTGCCACCGGGGGGGCGTACGACTCAGATACGCAGTATTTT
>TRBJ1-3|NA|TRBV7-2|many
CASSLVTISGNTIYF
TGTGCCAGCAGCTTAGTCACGATCTCTGGAAACACCATATATTTT
>TRBJ1-1|TRBD1|TRBV7-9|few
CASSPIGQGNTEAFF
TGTGCCAGCAGCCCAATAGGACAGGGGAACACTGAAGCTTTCTTT